What follows describes a single T cell receptor (beta chain). The data belong to a study of shared clonotypes between healthy human individuals. The protocol was immunoSEQ multiplex PCR, while the TCRdb copy is restricted to in-frame clones and leaves out a portion. The profile covers some 980,000 clones, with over 60% appearing a single time and approximately 1.5% taken by the ten largest. The V gene's germline CDR1 is GTSNPN and CDR2 SVGIG (reference sequence). The length of the CDR3 is 12 residues. Between the trimmed V and J ends, which lost 3 bases and 10 bases, there was a span of 15 bases. The source material was memory CD4+ T cells sorted from blood. Specified subset: CD45RA-negative fraction. The chain has TRBV30 and TRBJ1-1; tentative D call: TRBD1 (6 bases). This clonotype was obtained from a young man in good health. The CDR3 DNA sequence: TGTGCCTGGAGCCGCTTGGGGGCTCCAGCTTTCTTT. It is translated as CAWSRLGAPAFF.